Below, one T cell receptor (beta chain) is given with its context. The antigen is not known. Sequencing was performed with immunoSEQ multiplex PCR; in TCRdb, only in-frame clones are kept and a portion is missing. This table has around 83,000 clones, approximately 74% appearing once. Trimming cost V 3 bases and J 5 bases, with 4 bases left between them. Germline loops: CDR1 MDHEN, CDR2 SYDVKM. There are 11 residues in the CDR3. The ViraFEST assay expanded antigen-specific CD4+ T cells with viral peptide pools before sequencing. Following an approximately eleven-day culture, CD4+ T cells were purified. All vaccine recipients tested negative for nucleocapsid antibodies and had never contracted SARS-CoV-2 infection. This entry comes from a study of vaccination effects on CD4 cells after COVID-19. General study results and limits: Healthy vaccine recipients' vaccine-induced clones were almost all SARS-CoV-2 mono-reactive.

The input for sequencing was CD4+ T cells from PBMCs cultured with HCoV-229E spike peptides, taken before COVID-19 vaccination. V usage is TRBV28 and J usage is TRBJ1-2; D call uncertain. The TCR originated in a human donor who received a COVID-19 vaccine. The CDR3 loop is CASSLRYGYTF. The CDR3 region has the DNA TGTGCCAGCAGTTTGAGGTATGGCTACACCTTC.